This passage covers 9 T cell receptor beta chains from one sample sequenced in a study of shared clonotypes between healthy human individuals. Measured with immunoSEQ multiplex PCR; TCRdb has only the in-frame clones, and not every one. The sample carries roughly 760,000 clones, about 74% recorded once. The sequenced sample was memory CD4+ T cells sorted from blood. Subset meaning: CD45RA-negative fraction. The origin of the receptors is a young woman in good health.

The CDR3 is CASSRAGQGREQYF. The CDR3 coding sequence is TGTGCCAGCAGCAGAGCGGGACAGGGCCGCGAGCAGTACTTC. The chain links TRBV27 to TRBJ2-7; 9 nucleotides agree with TRBD1. Unmatched junction bases numbered 9, after V lost 6 bases and J lost 6 bases. CDR3 length: 14 amino acids. CDR1 is MNHEY, CDR2 SMNVEV, per germline (reference sequence).

This clone was observed a single time. The chain recombines TRBV7-9 with TRBJ2-3; TRBD2 is a possible D gene (6 bases). Germline V lookup: CDR1 SEHNR, CDR2 FQNEAQ (reference sequence). V lost 5 bases, J lost 3 bases, and 15 bases lay in between. This CDR3 region has 15 residues. CDR3 residues: CASSHNPSGTDTQYF. CDR3 bases: TGTGCCAGCAGCCACAACCCCAGCGGGACAGATACGCAGTATTTT. The full variable domain, its missing parts supplied by reference TRBV7-9 and TRBJ2-3, is DTGVSQNPRHKITKRGQNVTFRCDPISEHNRLYWYRQTLGQGPEFLTYFQNEAQLEKSRLLSDRFSAERPKGSFSTLEIQRTEQGDSAMYLCASSHNPSGTDTQYFGPGTRLTVL.

The chain employs TRBV15 and TRBJ1-2, with D perhaps TRBD1 (6 bases). V was cut by 1 base and J by 3 bases, with 9 bases left in between. CDR1 is LNHNV and CDR2 is YYDKDF in the germline V gene (reference sequence). There are 14 residues in the CDR3. Here the CDR3 DNA reads TGTGCCACCAGCAGAGGGGGGGGCGACTATGGCTACACCTTC. It specifies CATSRGGGDYGYTF. The variable domain in full, completed from reference TRBV15 and TRBJ1-2, reads DAMVIQNPRYQVTQFGKPVTLSCSQTLNHNVMYWYQQKSSQAPKLLFHYYDKDFNNEADTPDNFQSRRPNTSFCFLDIRSPGLGDTAMYLCATSRGGGDYGYTFGSGTRLTVV.

This clone was detected a few times. The chain has TRBV6-6 and TRBJ2-7; D call uncertain. V gave up 3 bases and J gave up 3 bases, with 15 bases separating them. Germline assignment: CDR1 MNHNY and CDR2 SVGAGI (reference sequence). The CDR3 covers 15 residues. The CDR3 sequence: CASSYFPHQGYEQYF. Here the CDR3 DNA reads TGTGCCAGCAGTTATTTTCCCCACCAAGGCTACGAGCAGTACTTC.

The CDR3 loop is CASSLAPGQDGVYTF. In DNA, the CDR3 is TGCGCCAGCAGCTTGGCCCCGGGACAGGACGGCGTCTACACCTTC. This chain joins TRBV5-1 and TRBJ1-2; 8 bases align to TRBD1. The CDR3 loop spans 15 amino acids. Germline V gene sequence: CDR1 SGHRS, CDR2 YFSETQ. Trimming cost V 0 bases and J 10 bases; bases outside gene matches: 11.

This chain joins TRBV19 and TRBJ2-5; maybe TRBD1 (5 bases). The CDR3 has 17 amino acids. Trimming took off 3 bases at V and 5 bases at J, with 22 bases between the two ends. CDR1 is LNHDA, CDR2 SQIVND, per germline (reference sequence). The CDR3, as DNA: TGTGCCAGTAGTATGAATTTAGGGGCTGGTTTAAAGGAGACCCAGTACTTC. Its protein is CASSMNLGAGLKETQYF.

This chain connects TRBV5-1 to TRBJ2-2; D is uncertain. CDR1 is SGHRS, CDR2 YFSETQ, per germline. This CDR3 has 13 amino acids. The V and J ends lost 3 bases and 0 bases respectively, with 3 bases between them. The CDR3 DNA is TGCGCCAGCAGCTCCACGAACACCGGGGAGCTGTTTTTT. It is translated as CASSSTNTGELFF.

The rearrangement uses TRBV6-5 and TRBJ2-1; D not resolved. V was pared by 7 bases and J by 7 bases, with 20 bases between. The germline CDR1 and CDR2 sequences are MNHEY and SVGAGI. The CDR3 covers 15 residues. The CDR3 loop is CASNRRVPHLNEQFF. The CDR3 coding sequence is TGTGCCAGCAACAGAAGAGTACCACACTTGAATGAGCAGTTCTTC.

V usage is TRBV11-2 and J usage is TRBJ2-2, with 12 bases identical to TRBD2. J was trimmed by 4 bases and V by 5 bases; bases with no gene match: 8. This CDR3 has 17 residues. Looked up from germline, CDR1 is SGHAT and CDR2 is FQNNGV. CDR3 sequence (DNA): TGTGCCAGCAGCCCGCGACTAGCGGGAGAGAGCACCGGGGAGCTGTTTTTT. Its protein is CASSPRLAGESTGELFF.